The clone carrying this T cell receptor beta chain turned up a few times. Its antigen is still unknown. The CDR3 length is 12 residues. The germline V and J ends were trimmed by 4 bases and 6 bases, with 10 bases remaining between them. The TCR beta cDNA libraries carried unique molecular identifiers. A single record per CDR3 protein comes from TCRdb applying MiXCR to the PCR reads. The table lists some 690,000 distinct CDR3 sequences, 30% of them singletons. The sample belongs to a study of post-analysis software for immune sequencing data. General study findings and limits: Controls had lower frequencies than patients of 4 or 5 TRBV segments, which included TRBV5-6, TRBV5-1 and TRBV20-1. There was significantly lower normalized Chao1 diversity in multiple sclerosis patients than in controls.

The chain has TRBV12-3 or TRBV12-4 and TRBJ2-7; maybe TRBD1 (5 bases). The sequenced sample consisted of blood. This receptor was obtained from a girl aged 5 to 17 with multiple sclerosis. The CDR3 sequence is CASSSGMAEQYF. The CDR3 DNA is TGTGCCAGCAGTTCAGGGATGGCCGAGCAGTACTTC.